The entry below gives a single T cell receptor beta chain sequence along with its context. Its antigen is undetermined. The data originate from a study of cytomegalovirus exposure and HLA in healthy donors. The PCR was carried out with 60 Vbeta primers and 13 Jbeta primers. Method: immunoSEQ multiplex PCR; TCRdb's copy keeps in-frame clones and lacks some. The sample includes some 180,000 clones, roughly 78% seen only once; the top ten take 1.5% to 2%. General study results and limits: Per a later analysis, HLA-associated TCR beta chains showed more clonal expansion than other, equally common TCR beta chains.

Germline lookup yields CDR1 SGHTA and CDR2 FQGTGA. The V gene lost 2 bases and the J gene lost 8 bases, with 15 bases spanning the gap. The CDR3 spans 14 residues. Sequenced input: PBMCs. V usage is TRBV7-3 and J usage is TRBJ1-1, with D unclear. This receptor was obtained from a woman aged 30 to 39 in good health and CMV-seronegative. The CDR3 loop reads CASSLVASRQEAFF. CDR3 nucleotides: TGTGCCAGCAGCTTAGTGGCGTCGAGGCAGGAAGCTTTCTTT.